These 23 T cell receptor beta chains came from one sample sequenced in a study of T cell responses to AZD1222 COVID-19 vaccine. Clones were sequenced by immunoSEQ multiplex PCR, and TCRdb holds only the in-frame ones, with some missing. The sample shows around 92,000 clones, about 91% of them seen only once. The material sequenced was peripheral blood, taken on day 0 of AZD1222 vaccination. These receptors all come from an adult in good health.

The chain employs TRBV5-6 and TRBJ2-7; no clear D. The CDR3 is 14 amino acids. Germline CDR1 is SGHDT and CDR2 is YYEEEE. Trimming pared 5 bases from V and 3 bases from J, leaving 15 bases between. This CDR3 reads CASSLISLLYEQYF. CDR3 in DNA: TGTGCCAGCAGTCTCATTAGCCTTCTCTACGAGCAGTACTTC.

The chain has TRBV7-8 and TRBJ2-7; no reliable D call. Trimming removed 5 bases from V and 2 bases from J, with 10 bases in between. This CDR3 is built from 13 residues. Germline V gives CDR1 SGHVS, CDR2 FQNEAQ. CDR3 amino acids: CASSRLGAYEQYF. The CDR3 bases are TGTGCCAGCAGCCGCCTTGGTGCCTACGAGCAGTACTTC.

The chain couples TRBV4-1 to TRBJ1-2; D is uncertain. The CDR3 runs 15 residues. CDR1 is MGHRA, CDR2 YSYEKL, per germline. V was pared by 1 base and J by 2 bases, with 11 bases between. CDR3 coding DNA: TGCGCCAGCAGCCAAGCGCCAGCCATAAACTATGGCTACACCTTC. Translated: CASSQAPAINYGYTF.

The CDR3 DNA reads as TGTGCCAGCAGCAACCGGGGGGGGAATGAAAAACTGTTTTTT. This sequence encodes CASSNRGGNEKLFF. V is TRBV11-2 and J is TRBJ1-4, with D maybe TRBD1 (5 bases). V gave up 5 bases and J gave up 5 bases, with 12 bases separating them. This CDR3 contains 14 residues. CDR1 is SGHAT, CDR2 FQNNGV, per germline.

The chain couples TRBV4-1 to TRBJ2-3, with D tentatively TRBD1 (5 bases). V lost 1 base to trimming and J lost 5 bases, with 10 bases between them. Germline CDR1 reads MGHRA; CDR2 reads YSYEKL. The CDR3 length is 14 residues. The CDR3 nucleotides are TGCGCCAGCAGCCAAGCCGGAGACAGAGATACGCAGTATTTT. The encoded protein is CASSQAGDRDTQYF.

The chain recombines TRBV10-2 with TRBJ2-7; D possibly corresponds to TRBD2 (5 bases). Germline CDR1 reads WSHSY; CDR2 reads SAAADI. V gave up 4 bases and J gave up 5 bases, with 15 bases separating them. The CDR3 sequence is 14 residues long. CDR3 protein: CASSAGNPPNEQYF. Written as DNA, the CDR3 is TGCGCCAGCAGTGCCGGGAACCCTCCTAACGAGCAGTACTTC.

V is TRBV9 and J is TRBJ2-5, with D perhaps TRBD2 (6 bases). Germline lookup yields CDR1 SGDLS and CDR2 YYNGEE. This CDR3 contains 16 residues. Trimming shortened V by 0 bases and J by 1 base, and 13 bases separated the two germline ends. The CDR3 loop is CASSVGDGEVQETQYF. In DNA form, the CDR3 reads TGTGCCAGCAGCGTAGGTGATGGGGAGGTCCAAGAGACCCAGTACTTC.

The rearrangement links TRBV7-3 to TRBJ2-3, with D maybe TRBD1 (5 bases). The CDR3 sequence is 15 residues long. Looked up from germline, CDR1 is SGHTA and CDR2 is FQGTGA. The germline V and J ends were trimmed by 1 base and 5 bases, with 13 bases remaining between them. CDR3 loop: CASSLSYRSVDTQYF. CDR3 in DNA: TGTGCCAGCAGCTTAAGCTACAGGTCCGTAGATACGCAGTATTTT. Based on the CDR3 plus reference TRBV7-3 and TRBJ2-3, the full variable domain is GAGVSQTPSNKVTEKGKYVELRCDPISGHTALYWYRQSLGQGPEFLIYFQGTGAADDSGLPNDRFFAVRPEGSVSTLKIQRTERGDSAVYLCASSLSYRSVDTQYFGPGTRLTVL.

The V and J genes are TRBV3-1 (or the pseudogene TRBV3-2) and TRBJ2-7, with 7 bases aligning to TRBD2. After removal of 1 base from V and 3 bases from J, the junction contained 9 bases not matched to a gene. CDR3 length: 16 residues. Germline CDR1 and CDR2: LGHDT and YNNKEL (reference sequence). The CDR3 reads CASSQGAAGAYYEQYF. DNA of the CDR3: TGTGCCAGCAGCCAAGGGGCGGCGGGAGCTTACTACGAGCAGTACTTC.

The chain has TRBV27 and TRBJ1-6; D gene uncertain. V shed 5 bases and J shed 10 bases, with 24 bases lying between them. The CDR3 is 17 amino acids. The germline V gene has CDR1 MNHEY and CDR2 SMNVEV (reference sequence). CDR3 residues: CASSPTDLGFLLSPLHF. CDR3 in DNA: TGTGCCAGCAGTCCAACCGACCTAGGGTTTTTACTCTCACCCCTCCACTTT.

The chain links TRBV6-4 to TRBJ1-1; 7 bases agree with TRBD1. The length of the CDR3 is 14 residues. The V gene's germline CDR1 is MRHNA and CDR2 SNTAGT. V was pared by 6 bases and J by 2 bases, with 6 bases of the junction left unmatched. This chain's CDR3 is CASSRDSANTEAFF. CDR3 bases: TGTGCCAGCAGCAGGGACAGCGCTAACACTGAAGCTTTCTTT.

CDR3 DNA: TGTGCCAGCAGCCCATTACAGGGGTACACTGAAGCTTTCTTT. Protein product: CASSPLQGYTEAFF. This chain uses TRBV7-2 with TRBJ1-1, with 7 bases lining up with TRBD1. This CDR3 spans 14 amino acids. The trim removed 5 bases at V and 3 bases at J, leaving 6 bases unmatched. Per the germline V gene, CDR1 is SGHTA and CDR2 is FQGNSA. Combining the CDR3 with reference TRBV7-2 and TRBJ1-1 gives the whole variable domain GAGVSQSPSNKVTEKGKDVELRCDPISGHTALYWYRQSLGQGLEFLIYFQGNSAPDKSGLPSDRFSAERTGGSVSTLTIQRTQQEDSAVYLCASSPLQGYTEAFFGQGTRLTVV.

V usage is TRBV7-2 and J usage is TRBJ2-1; 12 bases line up with TRBD2. V lost 1 base, J lost 4 bases, and 11 bases stayed unmatched. The CDR3 extends over 19 amino acids. In germline, CDR1 is SGHTA, CDR2 FQGNSA. CDR3 in amino acids: CASSLGLEKGLAGYNEQFF. The CDR3 DNA follows: TGTGCCAGCAGCTTAGGATTGGAGAAGGGACTAGCGGGTTACAATGAGCAGTTCTTC.

This sequence joins TRBV7-3 and TRBJ2-2, with D unclear. The CDR3 totals 19 residues. Germline-derived CDR1 and CDR2 are SGHTA and FQGTGA. V lost 1 base, J lost 5 bases, and 23 bases lay in between. Here the CDR3 DNA reads TGTGCCAGCAGCTTAATCCCCAACGTAGGTGGCCGTCGGACCGGGGAGCTGTTTTTT. It specifies CASSLIPNVGGRRTGELFF.

This clone was seen once. V usage is TRBV6-5 and J usage is TRBJ2-1; D gene ambiguous. V dropped 6 bases and J dropped 6 bases, with 6 bases sitting between them. Germline values: CDR1 MNHEY, CDR2 SVGAGI. This CDR3 contains 11 residues. CDR3 protein: CASRLGNEQFF. The CDR3 nucleotides are TGTGCCAGCAGGCTAGGCAATGAGCAGTTCTTC.

The sample holds one count of this clone. V is TRBV7-2 and J is TRBJ1-6, with 8 bases aligning to TRBD1. Germline CDR1 is SGHTA and CDR2 is FQGNSA. The CDR3 length is 14 residues. V gave up 5 bases and J gave up 13 bases; unmatched junction bases: 10. The CDR3 DNA reads TGTGCCAGCAGCGTGGACAGGGCCTTAGGCCCCCTCCACTTT. It yields the protein CASSVDRALGPLHF.

This clone was seen at least ten times. The chain employs TRBV7-9 and TRBJ1-5; D is undetermined. V was shortened by 1 base and J by 0 bases, with 1 base between the two germline ends. This CDR3 contains 13 residues. Germline CDR1 SEHNR, CDR2 FQNEAQ (reference sequence). The CDR3 loop reads CASSLDSNQPQHF. The CDR3 nucleotides read TGTGCCAGCAGCTTAGATAGCAATCAGCCCCAGCATTTT.

The V gene is TRBV18, the J gene TRBJ1-1; no definite D call. This CDR3 region has 14 residues. The germline V and J ends were trimmed by 1 base and 0 bases, with 6 bases remaining between them. Germline assignment: CDR1 KGHSH and CDR2 LQKENI. The chain's CDR3 is CASSPRQVNTEAFF. DNA of the CDR3: TGTGCCAGCTCACCACGTCAGGTGAACACTGAAGCTTTCTTT.

The genes are TRBV7-8 and TRBJ1-1, with D uncertain. V was trimmed by 4 bases and J by 5 bases, leaving 14 bases between them. The CDR3 runs to 14 residues. Per the germline V gene, CDR1 is SGHVS and CDR2 is FQNEAQ. In DNA form, the CDR3 reads TGTGCCAGCAGCTATCAGCCGGGGAATACTGAAGCTTTCTTT. Its translation is CASSYQPGNTEAFF.

V gene TRBV19 combines with J gene TRBJ2-2; D possibly corresponds to TRBD2 (6 bases). The ends were cut back, 7 bases at V and 0 bases at J, with 12 bases in the middle. Germline V gene data show CDR1 as LNHDA and CDR2 as SQIVND (reference sequence). The CDR3 runs to 15 residues. CDR3 residues: CASNVGLANTGELFF. The CDR3 nucleotides are TGTGCCAGTAACGTGGGACTGGCGAACACCGGGGAGCTGTTTTTT.

The chain carries TRBV11-2 and TRBJ2-1, with 10 bases identical to TRBD2. V trimming: 1 base; J trimming: 2 bases; junction bases outside the gene matches: 8. CDR1 is SGHAT, CDR2 FQNNGV, per germline. The CDR3 totals 18 residues. The CDR3 nucleotides are TGTGCCAGCAGCTTAGGAGTAGCGGGGGGTCCCACCTACAATGAGCAGTTCTTC. Encoded protein: CASSLGVAGGPTYNEQFF. Complete variable domain (other parts from reference TRBV11-2 and TRBJ2-1): EAGVAQSPRYKIIEKRQSVAFWCNPISGHATLYWYQQILGQGPKLLIQFQNNGVVDDSQLPKDRFSAERLKGVDSTLKIQPAKLEDSAVYLCASSLGVAGGPTYNEQFFGPGTRLTVL.

The CDR3 loop is CATSSLQGAGQPQHF. As DNA, the CDR3 is TGTGCCACCAGCAGTCTACAGGGGGCAGGCCAGCCCCAGCATTTT. The chain recombines TRBV15 with TRBJ1-5; 9 bases align to TRBD1. This CDR3 comprises 15 residues. Germline CDR1 LNHNV, CDR2 YYDKDF (reference sequence). The V and J ends lost 3 bases and 7 bases, in that order; junction bases with no gene match: 7.

V is TRBV9 and J is TRBJ1-1; D is unclear. From germline, CDR1 is SGDLS and CDR2 YYNGEE. The CDR3 is made up of 15 amino acids. Trimming pared 0 bases from V and 4 bases from J, leaving 13 bases between. Here the CDR3 reads CASSVEVEEGTEAFF. As DNA, the CDR3 is TGTGCCAGCAGCGTAGAGGTGGAGGAGGGCACTGAAGCTTTCTTT.